This T cell receptor beta chain was captured by sequencing in a study of blood T cells in healthy people across ages. Study-wide results and limits: Older individuals had lower TCR beta diversity per million T cells (the decline was roughly linear). Diversity estimates drawn from one million T cells were deemed underestimates.

This clonotype has more than one count but fewer than ten. Its cognate antigen is unknown. Using a J-beta primer mix together with a sample-barcoded 5' primer, a second PCR was run for about 6 to 11 cycles. TCRdb recomputed calls from the 5' RACE reads with MiXCR, one row per CDR3 protein. Of some 1.8 million distinct CDR3 sequences listed, more than 35% were seen once; the top ten hold roughly 24%. The germline V and J ends were trimmed by 0 bases and 7 bases, with 9 bases remaining between them. The CDR3 consists of 13 residues. Germline V gene sequence: CDR1 SGHDN, CDR2 FVKESK. This sequence was found in a human donor in good health. The rearrangement joins TRBV14 to TRBJ1-1, with D unclear. The sample consisted of blood. DNA of the CDR3: TGTGCCAGCAGCCAAGATTGGGGTAGTGAAGCTTTCTTT. This translates into CASSQDWGSEAFF.